The count of the clone carrying this T cell receptor (beta chain) is one. Its specificity is unknown. The sample is drawn from a study of T cell responses to AZD1222 COVID-19 vaccine. Study observations and caveats: The repertoires were collected only after the peak T cell response. At study baseline, merely several AZD1222 recipients were seropositive.

TCRdb's table, derived via immunoSEQ multiplex PCR, lists solely in-frame clones and lacks some. The sample consists of about 140,000 clones, roughly 91% of them appearing once. The TCR comes from an adult in good health. The sample was peripheral blood, taken on day 0 of AZD1222 vaccination.

The CDR3 sequence: CASSMEMSGQPQHF. CDR3 nucleotides: TGTGCCAGTAGTATGGAGATGTCGGGTCAGCCCCAGCATTTT. J is TRBJ1-5 and V is TRBV19; D remains ambiguous. CDR1 and CDR2 from the germline V gene are LNHDA and SQIVND (reference sequence). This CDR3 spans 14 amino acids. The V and J ends lost 3 bases and 6 bases respectively, with 12 bases between them.